This T cell receptor beta chain is from a study of shared clonotypes between healthy human individuals. Study context: Plates per donor: three CD4 naive, three CD4 memory, two CD8 naive, one CD8 memory. Findings and caveats of the study: Clonotypes that were shared across a few donors made up roughly 5.2% of naive CD4 clonotypes.

This clone has a handful of counts. Its specificity is unknown. Deep was the level used in running the assay. The repertoire was sequenced with immunoSEQ multiplex PCR; TCRdb's copy has only in-frame clones and lacks some. The top ten clones hold over 0.8% of a sample with about a million clones, approximately 80% of them seen once. Trimming took off 0 bases at V and 5 bases at J, with 5 bases between the two ends. The CDR3 length is 13 residues. Germline assignment: CDR1 SGHDT and CDR2 YYEEEE. This sequence joins TRBV5-6 and TRBJ2-2; the D is unclear. The sequence came from a man aged 18-30 years in good health. Some clones in this sample may be carry-over from other donors' samples. Sequenced: memory CD4+ T cells from PBMCs. This sample's subset: CD45RA-negative fraction. CDR3 DNA: TGTGCCAGCAGCTTGGGAGGAACCGGGGAGCTGTTTTTT. It is translated as CASSLGGTGELFF.